The next 19 T cell receptor beta chains were all read from a single sample in a study of T-cell memory formation after mild COVID-19. Each CDR3 protein is one row after TCRdb ran MiXCR on the 5' RACE reads. The table lists roughly 560,000 distinct CDR3 sequences, over 20% of them singletons. The sequenced sample consisted of PBMCs or a T cell subset sorted from them (not recorded which). All receptors come from an adult woman who had mild COVID-19 (a few samples of this study predate the infection). Cell type and time point are not known.

This clonotype has more than one count but fewer than ten. This chain links TRBV5-1 with TRBJ1-4; D gene ambiguous. The germline V and J ends were trimmed by 4 bases and 0 bases, with 7 bases remaining between them. Germline V gene sequence: CDR1 SGHRS, CDR2 YFSETQ. CDR3 length: 14 residues. DNA of the CDR3: TGCGCCAGCAGCGCCTCTTCAACTAATGAAAAACTGTTTTTT. Translated, it gives CASSASSTNEKLFF.

This clonotype was seen repeatedly, ten times or more. V usage is TRBV5-1 and J usage is TRBJ2-7, with TRBD2 matching over 8 bases. The CDR3 runs to 15 residues. V was pared by 0 bases and J by 6 bases, with 8 bases of the junction left unmatched. Germline V gene data show CDR1 as SGHRS and CDR2 as YFSETQ. In DNA, the CDR3 is TGCGCCAGCAGCTTGGTTACAGCGGGAGTATCCGAGCAGTACTTC. Protein sequence: CASSLVTAGVSEQYF.

This rearrangement joins TRBV7-8 to TRBJ2-3; TRBD1 agrees at 7 bases. This CDR3 contains 14 residues. Germline-derived CDR1 and CDR2 are SGHVS and FQNEAQ. Unmatched junction bases numbered 4, after V lost 1 base and J lost 6 bases. CDR3 sequence reads: CASSLGQGMDTQYF. For the CDR3, the DNA is TGTGCCAGCAGCTTAGGACAGGGTATGGATACGCAGTATTTT.

This sequence joins TRBV12-3 or TRBV12-4 and TRBJ2-7; tentative D call: TRBD1 (5 bases). Trimming took 8 bases from V and 3 from J, leaving 23 bases between them. The CDR3 extends over 16 amino acids. In DNA, the CDR3 is TGTGCCAGCTCCCCCTCCCAGGGCCTTACGGGCTACGAGCAGTACTTC. Translated, it gives CASSPSQGLTGYEQYF.

This clonotype has a single count. This CDR3 is CASSLSVGTSGGIDDSYEQYF. CDR3 nucleotide sequence: TGTGCCAGCAGTTTGAGCGTAGGGACTAGCGGGGGAATTGATGACTCCTACGAGCAGTACTTC. This chain uses TRBV12-3 or TRBV12-4 with TRBJ2-7, with 14 positions matching TRBD2. The V segment lost 3 bases and the J segment 0 bases; nucleotides outside the gene matches: 16. The CDR3 covers 21 residues.

There are many counts of this clonotype. The chain uses TRBV20-1 and TRBJ2-2; TRBD2 aligns across 9 bases. The CDR3 runs 15 residues. Germline V gene data show CDR1 as DFQATT and CDR2 as SNEGSKA (reference sequence). The V segment lost 4 bases and the J segment 3 bases; nucleotides outside the gene matches: 6. CDR3 amino acids: CSAKLSGSDTGELFF. CDR3 in DNA: TGCAGTGCTAAGCTTAGCGGGAGTGACACCGGGGAGCTGTTTTTT.

The chain combines TRBV6-1 with TRBJ1-3; a possible D gene is TRBD1 (6 bases). Germline V gene lookup returns CDR1 MNHNS and CDR2 SASEGT. This CDR3 has 18 residues. The V end was cut by 3 bases, the J end by 10 bases, with 28 bases between. The CDR3 DNA reads TGTGCCAGCAGTGACCAATATCCGGACAGACGACTCCCCCGGACCATATATTTT. It yields the protein CASSDQYPDRRLPRTIYF.

V is TRBV3-1 and J is TRBJ2-5; 11 nucleotides match TRBD2. J gave up 7 bases and V 4 bases, and 8 bases lay outside the gene matches. Looked up from germline, CDR1 is LGHDT and CDR2 is YNNKEL (reference sequence). This CDR3 has 15 residues. CDR3 loop: CASSPSELAGGTQYF. The DNA for the CDR3 is TGTGCCAGCAGCCCTTCTGAGCTAGCGGGAGGGACCCAGTACTTC.

This clonotype was counted a few times. This sequence joins TRBV5-1 and TRBJ2-3, with 8 bases fitting TRBD2. Germline CDR1 and CDR2: SGHRS and YFSETQ. V was clipped by 4 bases and J by 1 base; unmatched bases: 5. The CDR3 consists of 15 residues. The chain's CDR3 is CASSPFGGGTDTQYF. The CDR3 nucleotides read TGCGCCAGCAGCCCCTTCGGGGGGGGCACAGATACGCAGTATTTT.

CDR3 region: CASSVAGFNEQFF. DNA of the CDR3: TGTGCCAGCAGCGTAGCTGGCTTCAATGAGCAGTTCTTC. V is TRBV9 and J is TRBJ2-1; no definite D call. This CDR3 comprises 13 residues. The V gene lost 0 bases and the J gene lost 6 bases, with 7 bases spanning the gap. The V gene's germline CDR1 is SGDLS and CDR2 YYNGEE.

This clonotype has a handful of counts. J is TRBJ2-7 and V is TRBV5-1, with no clear D. V was trimmed by 1 base and J by 2 bases, leaving 7 bases between them. CDR1 and CDR2 from the germline V gene are SGHRS and YFSETQ. CDR3 size: 13 residues. The CDR3 DNA reads TGCGCCAGCAGCTTGACAGTCCCCTACGAGCAGTACTTC. This translates into CASSLTVPYEQYF.

This clonotype was counted a few times. The chain has TRBV19 and TRBJ2-1; D not resolved. Germline V gene sequence: CDR1 LNHDA, CDR2 SQIVND (reference sequence). The CDR3 consists of 14 residues. V was shortened by 5 bases and J by 5 bases, with 13 bases between the two germline ends. DNA for the CDR3: TGTGCCAGTAGTCCCCCCCGGGCAAACAATGAGCAGTTCTTC. This sequence encodes CASSPPRANNEQFF.

The genes are TRBV6-6 and TRBJ2-7; TRBD2 matches 11 bases. Trimming took 10 bases from V and 3 from J; bases not matched to a gene: 5. Germline values: CDR1 MNHNY, CDR2 SVGAGI (reference sequence). The CDR3 loop spans 13 amino acids. This CDR3 reads CATFLAGGYEQYF. The CDR3 nucleotides are TGTGCCACCTTTCTAGCGGGAGGCTACGAGCAGTACTTC.

The table lists this clonotype with a few counts. V is TRBV6-5 and J is TRBJ2-7; 7 positions agree with TRBD2. The CDR3 spans 15 residues. Looked up from germline, CDR1 is MNHEY and CDR2 is SVGAGI. Losses at the gene ends were 2 bases for V and 3 bases for J; bases not matched to a gene: 7. DNA of the CDR3: TGTGCCAGCAGTTACCTGGCTAGCGGTGACTACGAGCAGTACTTC. Translation: CASSYLASGDYEQYF.

This chain connects TRBV5-4 to TRBJ2-7; 13 bases fit TRBD2. CDR3 length equals 16 residues. The trim removed 6 bases at V and 2 bases at J, leaving 8 bases unmatched. CDR1 is SGHNT, CDR2 YYREEE, per germline (reference sequence). CDR3 residues: CASIPGGLAGAYEQYF. DNA of the CDR3: TGTGCCAGCATCCCGGGTGGACTAGCGGGAGCCTACGAGCAGTACTTC.

CDR3 DNA: TGTGCCACCAGTGCAGACAAGTACTATGGCTACACCTTC. It encodes CATSADKYYGYTF. The rearrangement joins TRBV24-1 to TRBJ1-2, with D unresolved. Germline values: CDR1 KGHDR, CDR2 SFDVKD. Trimming removed 5 bases from V and 3 bases from J, with 9 bases in between. CDR3 length: 13 residues.

The chain combines TRBV5-1 with TRBJ1-2; D is uncertain. Germline CDR1 SGHRS, CDR2 YFSETQ. With 4 bases removed from V and 4 bases from J, the gap between germline ends came to 11 bases. This CDR3 spans 13 amino acids. The CDR3 here is CASSQDISYGYTF. In DNA form, the CDR3 reads TGCGCCAGCAGCCAAGACATCAGCTATGGCTACACCTTC.

There are a few counts of this clonotype. The chain carries TRBV7-9 and TRBJ1-2; TRBD1 aligns across 7 bases. CDR1 is SEHNR and CDR2 is FQNEAQ in the germline V gene (reference sequence). The trim removed 2 bases at V and 0 bases at J, leaving 9 bases unmatched. The CDR3 runs to 17 residues. In DNA form, the CDR3 reads TGTGCCAGCAGCTTATTTTCTCGACAGGGACCTAACTATGGCTACACCTTC. Protein product: CASSLFSRQGPNYGYTF. Together with reference TRBV7-9 and TRBJ1-2, the CDR3 gives the full variable domain: DTGVSQNPRHKITKRGQNVTFRCDPISEHNRLYWYRQTLGQGPEFLTYFQNEAQLEKSRLLSDRFSAERPKGSFSTLEIQRTEQGDSAMYLCASSLFSRQGPNYGYTFGSGTRLTVV.

In its sample, this clonotype was seen a few times. The J gene is TRBJ1-1, the V gene TRBV9; D gene ambiguous. Germline CDR1 reads SGDLS; CDR2 reads YYNGEE. Trimming cost V 0 bases and J 1 base, with 4 bases left between them. The length of the CDR3 is 13 residues. The CDR3 region has the DNA TGTGCCAGCAGCGTAGGCAGGAACACTGAAGCTTTCTTT. Its protein product is CASSVGRNTEAFF.